This T cell receptor (beta chain) comes out of a study of blood T cell repertoires in COVID-19. Sequencing was performed with immunoSEQ multiplex PCR; in TCRdb, only in-frame clones are kept and a portion is missing. The sample carries roughly 380,000 clones, around nine tenths recorded once. V gave up 5 bases and J gave up 4 bases; unmatched junction bases: 2. CDR1 SGHVS and CDR2 FQNEAQ come from the germline V gene. The CDR3 runs 13 residues. This sequence originates from a woman between 40 and 55 years old with COVID-19, enrolled during active disease. The chain links TRBV7-8 to TRBJ2-7; 10 nucleotides line up with TRBD1. Sequencing used peripheral blood. CDR3 DNA sequence: TGTGCCAGCAGCCGACAGGGGGCGTACGAGCAGTACTTC. It translates to CASSRQGAYEQYF.